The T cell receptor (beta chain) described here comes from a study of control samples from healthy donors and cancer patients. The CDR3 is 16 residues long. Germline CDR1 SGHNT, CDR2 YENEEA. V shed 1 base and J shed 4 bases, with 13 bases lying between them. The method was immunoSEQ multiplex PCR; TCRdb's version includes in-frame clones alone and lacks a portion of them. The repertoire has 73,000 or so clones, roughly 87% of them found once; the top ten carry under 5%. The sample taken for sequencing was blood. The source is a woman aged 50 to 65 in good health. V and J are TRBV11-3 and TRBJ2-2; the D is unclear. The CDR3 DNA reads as TGTGCCAGCAGCTTAGGTGGTTCAGACGCCACCGGGGAGCTGTTTTTT. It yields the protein CASSLGGSDATGELFF.